This T cell receptor beta chain was obtained from a study of T cell changes during pregnancy in multiple sclerosis. Generated by immunoSEQ multiplex PCR, the TCRdb table keeps only in-frame clones and is missing some. This table has about 80,000 clones, approximately 90% appearing once. Looked up from germline, CDR1 is MNHEY and CDR2 is SVGAGI. The CDR3 is 15 residues long. The V end was cut by 4 bases, the J end by 2 bases, with 12 bases between. The chain recombines TRBV6-5 with TRBJ1-5; D ambiguous. The origin of this receptor is a female donor with multiple sclerosis, enrolled in a pregnancy study. The sample consisted of peripheral blood, taken before pregnancy. As DNA, the CDR3 is TGTGCCAGCAGTTTAAAACTGAATGGCAATCAGCCCCAGCATTTT. Translated: CASSLKLNGNQPQHF.